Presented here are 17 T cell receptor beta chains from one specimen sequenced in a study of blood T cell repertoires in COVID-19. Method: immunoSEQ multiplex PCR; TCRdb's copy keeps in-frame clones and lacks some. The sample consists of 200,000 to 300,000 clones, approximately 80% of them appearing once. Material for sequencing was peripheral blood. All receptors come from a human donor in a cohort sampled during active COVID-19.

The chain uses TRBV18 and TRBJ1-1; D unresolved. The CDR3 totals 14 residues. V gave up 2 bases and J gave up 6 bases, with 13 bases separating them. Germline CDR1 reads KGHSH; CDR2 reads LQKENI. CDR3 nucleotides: TGTGCCAGCTCACCAATTGGTGGAGGACCTGAAGCTTTCTTT. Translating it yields CASSPIGGGPEAFF.

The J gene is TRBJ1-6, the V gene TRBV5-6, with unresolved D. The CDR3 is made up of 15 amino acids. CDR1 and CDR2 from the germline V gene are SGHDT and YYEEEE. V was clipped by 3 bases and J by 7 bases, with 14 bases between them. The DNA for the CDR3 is TGTGCCAGCAGCTGGCCGGCGGGGAAAAATTCACCCCTCCACTTT. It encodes CASSWPAGKNSPLHF.

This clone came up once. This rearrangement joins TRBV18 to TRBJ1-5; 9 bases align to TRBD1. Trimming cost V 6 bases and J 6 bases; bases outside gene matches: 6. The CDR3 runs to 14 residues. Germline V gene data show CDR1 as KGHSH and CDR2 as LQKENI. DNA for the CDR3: TGTGCCAGCTCTTCCGACAGGGGGTCTCAGCCCCAGCATTTT. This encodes CASSSDRGSQPQHF. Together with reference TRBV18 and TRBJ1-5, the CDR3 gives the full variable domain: NAGVMQNPRHLVRRRGQEARLRCSPMKGHSHVYWYRQLPEEGLKFMVYLQKENIIDESGMPKERFSAEFPKEGPSILRIQQVVRGDSAAYFCASSSDRGSQPQHFGDGTRLSIL.

Written as DNA, the CDR3 is TGTGCCACCAGCAGAGAGGGTCTAGGACTCTCTGGGGCCAACGTCCTGACTTTC. This codes for CATSREGLGLSGANVLTF. V is TRBV15 and J is TRBJ2-6, with D perhaps matching TRBD2 (5 bases). Germline lookup yields CDR1 LNHNV and CDR2 YYDKDF (reference sequence). Trimming removed 0 bases from V and 0 bases from J, with 12 bases in between. The CDR3 covers 18 residues.

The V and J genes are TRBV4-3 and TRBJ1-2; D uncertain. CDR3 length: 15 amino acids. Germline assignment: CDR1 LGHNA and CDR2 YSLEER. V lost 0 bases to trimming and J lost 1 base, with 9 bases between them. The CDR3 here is CASSQDYGLNYGYTF. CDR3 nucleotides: TGCGCCAGCAGCCAAGACTACGGACTTAACTATGGCTACACCTTC.

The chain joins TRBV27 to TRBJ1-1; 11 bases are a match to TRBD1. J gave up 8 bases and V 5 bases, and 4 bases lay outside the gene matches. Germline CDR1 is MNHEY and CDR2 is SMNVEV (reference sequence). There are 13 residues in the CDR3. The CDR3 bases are TGTGCCAGCAGTCCACGGACAGGGGGCGAAGCTTTCTTT. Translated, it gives CASSPRTGGEAFF.

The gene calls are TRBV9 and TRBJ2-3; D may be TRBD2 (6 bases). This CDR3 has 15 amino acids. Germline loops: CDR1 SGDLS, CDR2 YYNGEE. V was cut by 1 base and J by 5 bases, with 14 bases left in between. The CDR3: CASSVITRGRDTQYF. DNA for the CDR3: TGTGCCAGCAGCGTAATCACCCGGGGGAGAGATACGCAGTATTTT.

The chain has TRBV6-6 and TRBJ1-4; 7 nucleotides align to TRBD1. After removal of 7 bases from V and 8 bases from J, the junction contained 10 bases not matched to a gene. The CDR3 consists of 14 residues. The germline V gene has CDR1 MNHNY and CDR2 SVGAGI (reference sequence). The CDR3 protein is CASTQTGQSEKLFF. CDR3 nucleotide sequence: TGTGCCAGCACTCAGACAGGGCAAAGCGAAAAACTGTTTTTT.

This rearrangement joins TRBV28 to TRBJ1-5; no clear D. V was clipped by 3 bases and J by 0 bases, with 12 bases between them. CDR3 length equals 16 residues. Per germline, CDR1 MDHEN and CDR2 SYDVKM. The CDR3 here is CASSFTGSPSNQPQHF. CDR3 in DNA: TGTGCCAGCAGTTTTACCGGTTCTCCTAGCAATCAGCCCCAGCATTTT.

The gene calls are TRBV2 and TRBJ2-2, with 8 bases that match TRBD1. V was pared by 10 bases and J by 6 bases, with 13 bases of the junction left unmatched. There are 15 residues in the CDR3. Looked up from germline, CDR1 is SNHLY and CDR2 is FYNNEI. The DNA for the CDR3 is TGTGCCACCCCCCTGTACAGACAGGGGTCCGGGGAGCTGTTTTTT. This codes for CATPLYRQGSGELFF.

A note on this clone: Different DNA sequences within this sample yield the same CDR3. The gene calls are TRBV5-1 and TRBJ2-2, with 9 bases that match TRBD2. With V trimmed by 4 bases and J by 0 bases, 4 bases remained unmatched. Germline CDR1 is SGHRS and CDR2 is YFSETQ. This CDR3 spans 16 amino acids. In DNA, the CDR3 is TGCGCCAGCAGCCTGACTAGCGGTTCGAACACCGGGGAGCTGTTTTTT. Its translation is CASSLTSGSNTGELFF.

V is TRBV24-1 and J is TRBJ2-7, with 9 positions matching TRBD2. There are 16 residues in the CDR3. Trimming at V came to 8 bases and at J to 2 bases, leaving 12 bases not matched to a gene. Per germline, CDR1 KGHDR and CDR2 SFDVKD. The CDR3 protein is CATTGLAGSPTYEQYF. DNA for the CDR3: TGTGCCACCACGGGTCTAGCGGGATCCCCCACCTACGAGCAGTACTTC.

Here the CDR3 reads CASSPEAGGRSYNSPLHF. The CDR3 bases are TGCGCCAGCAGCCCGGAGGCAGGGGGACGCTCCTATAATTCACCCCTCCACTTT. This chain uses TRBV5-1 with TRBJ1-6; TRBD1 matches 7 bases. V was pared by 4 bases and J by 0 bases, with 10 bases of the junction left unmatched. In germline, CDR1 is SGHRS, CDR2 YFSETQ. The CDR3 extends over 18 amino acids.

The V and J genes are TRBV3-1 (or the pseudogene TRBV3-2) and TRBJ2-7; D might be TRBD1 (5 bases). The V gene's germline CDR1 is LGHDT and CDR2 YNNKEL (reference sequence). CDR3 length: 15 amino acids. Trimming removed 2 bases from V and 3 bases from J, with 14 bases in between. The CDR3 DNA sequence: TGTGCCAGCAGCCAAAGGAGACAGCAAAACTACGAGCAGTACTTC. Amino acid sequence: CASSQRRQQNYEQYF.

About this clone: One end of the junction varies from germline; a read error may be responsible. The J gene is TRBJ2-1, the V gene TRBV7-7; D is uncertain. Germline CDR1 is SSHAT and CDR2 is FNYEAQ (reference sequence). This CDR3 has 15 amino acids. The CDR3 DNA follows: TGTGCTAGCAGCTTAGACCTTAGCTCCTACAATGAGCAGTTCTTC. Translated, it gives CASSLDLSSYNEQFF.

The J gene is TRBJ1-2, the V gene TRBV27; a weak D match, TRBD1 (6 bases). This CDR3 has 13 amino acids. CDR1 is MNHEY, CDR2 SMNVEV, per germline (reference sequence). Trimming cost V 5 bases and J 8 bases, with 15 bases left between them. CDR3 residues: CASSHPGARGYTF. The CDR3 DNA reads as TGTGCCAGCAGTCATCCAGGGGCGAGGGGCTACACCTTC.

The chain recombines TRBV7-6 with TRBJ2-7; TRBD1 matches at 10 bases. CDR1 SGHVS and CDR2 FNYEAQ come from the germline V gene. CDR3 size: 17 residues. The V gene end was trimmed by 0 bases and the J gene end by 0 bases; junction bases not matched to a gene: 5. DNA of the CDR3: TGTGCCAGCAGCTTAGCCGTGGGACAGGGGAGCTCCTACGAGCAGTACTTC. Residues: CASSLAVGQGSSYEQYF.